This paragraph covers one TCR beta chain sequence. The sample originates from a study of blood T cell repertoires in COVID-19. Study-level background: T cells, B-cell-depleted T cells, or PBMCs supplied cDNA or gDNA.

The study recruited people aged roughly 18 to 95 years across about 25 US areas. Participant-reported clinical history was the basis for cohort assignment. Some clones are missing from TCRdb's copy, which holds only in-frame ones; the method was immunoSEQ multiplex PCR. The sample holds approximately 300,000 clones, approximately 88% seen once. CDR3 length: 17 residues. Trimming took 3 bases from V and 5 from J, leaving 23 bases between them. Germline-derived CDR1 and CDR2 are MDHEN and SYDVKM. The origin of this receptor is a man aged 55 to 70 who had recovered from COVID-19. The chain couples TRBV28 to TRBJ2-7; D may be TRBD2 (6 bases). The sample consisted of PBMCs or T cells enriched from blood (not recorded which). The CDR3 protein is CASSFFVGYGREDEQYF. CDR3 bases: TGTGCCAGCAGTTTTTTTGTAGGTTATGGCAGGGAGGACGAGCAGTACTTC.